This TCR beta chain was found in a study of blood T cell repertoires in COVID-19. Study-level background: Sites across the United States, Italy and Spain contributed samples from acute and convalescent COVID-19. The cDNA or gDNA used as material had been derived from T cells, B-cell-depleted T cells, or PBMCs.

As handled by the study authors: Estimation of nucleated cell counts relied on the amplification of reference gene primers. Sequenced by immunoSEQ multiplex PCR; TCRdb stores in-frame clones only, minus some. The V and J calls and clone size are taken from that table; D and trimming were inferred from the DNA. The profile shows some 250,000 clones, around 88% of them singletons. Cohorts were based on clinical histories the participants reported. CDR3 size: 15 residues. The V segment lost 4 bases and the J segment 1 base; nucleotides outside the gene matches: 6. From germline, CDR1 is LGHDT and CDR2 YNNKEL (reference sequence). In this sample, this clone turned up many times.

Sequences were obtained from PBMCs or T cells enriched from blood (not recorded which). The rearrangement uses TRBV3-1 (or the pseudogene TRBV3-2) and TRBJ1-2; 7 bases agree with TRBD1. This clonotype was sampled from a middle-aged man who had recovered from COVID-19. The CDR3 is CASSPWDSFNYGYTF. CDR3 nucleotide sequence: TGTGCCAGCAGCCCTTGGGACAGTTTTAACTATGGCTACACCTTC.